This entry describes one T cell receptor (beta chain). The antigen is unknown. The data were produced by immunoSEQ multiplex PCR, yet TCRdb's version contains in-frame clones alone and is incomplete. This sample has 13,000 to 15,000 clones, with about 92% found just once. With 6 bases removed from V and 6 bases from J, the gap between germline ends came to 3 bases. The germline V gene encodes CDR1 ENHRY and CDR2 SYGVKD. The CDR3 totals 10 residues. Sorted regulatory T cells were CD4-positive, CD25-high and CD127-low or negative. The sample belongs to a study of B cell selection in AIRE deficiency. Study-level results: Shared Treg sequences were biased toward short CDR3s with few non-templated nucleotide insertions. Only about 9.3% of 3657 shared Treg sequences were patient-specific; 31.6% healthy-specific.

The clonotype was recovered from a human donor with AIRE deficiency. The sample consisted of Tregs sorted from PBMCs. The chain has TRBV10-3 and TRBJ1-5; D remains unclear. The CDR3 region has the DNA TGTGCCATCAGCCCTCAGCCCCAGCATTTT. Translation: CAISPQPQHF.